This T cell receptor (beta chain) is from a study of blood T cell repertoires in COVID-19 (dated by TCRdb to about 2020). Regarding the complete study: Samples covering the acute and convalescent phases of COVID-19 were provided by collaborators in the United States, Italy and Spain. The prospective study material was composed of cDNA or gDNA derived from T cells, B-cell-depleted T cells, or PBMCs. The sample metadata nearly always contained a de-identified subject ID, COVID-19 status, age in years and sex. Where available, HLA class I and class II types were obtained from metadata supplied by the sample provider rather than from assay-based typing. The dataset comprised deeply sampled blood TCRbeta repertoires from subjects exposed to, actively infected with, or recovered from COVID-19. The samples were drawn from two sources: the first 160 participants of the ongoing ImmuneRACE study, and 1,000 to 1,500 subjects contributed by 6 global collaborators. The repertoires were made available in a free public database intended to serve as a resource for research on the immune response to SARS-CoV-2. Overall results and qualifications from the work: The quantity of clinical and demographic metadata differed by source and by participant and was supplied without curation.

The immunoSEQ Assay, a bias-controlled multiplex PCR, was used to amplify TCRbeta CDR3 regions from genomic DNA. The authors processed their data as follows. The number of nucleated cells in each sample was estimated from the amplification of reference gene primers within the assay. To quantify the absolute abundance of each unique TCRbeta CDR3 rearrangement, sequence reads were collapsed and filtered. Productive Simpson clonality was computed per sample as the square root of Simpson's diversity index over productive rearrangements. TCRdb took this table from immuneACCESS and kept in-frame rearrangements with V and J called. Such tables lack part of the clones; where checked against another copy, unresolved V genes explain under half of the gap, and the rest is unexplained. Clonal size and the V and J genes are those of that table, whereas D and trimming came from the DNA. Recorded for this sample are 100,000 to 150,000 clones; around 89% of them occurred a single time. The ten largest account for under 4.5% of the sample.

For this clone: Its antigen has not been determined. Per-nucleotide qualities are absent, and no much larger clonotype sits a single base away.

The CDR3 goes from the cysteine to the phenylalanine over 14 residues. The DNA shown is the 42-base CDR3, in frame from base 1. Trimming removed 4 bases from V and 0 bases from J; the gene matches leave 1 base unexplained. CDR1 and CDR2 were assigned from the germline V gene as SQVTM and ANQGSEA. One collaborating source in Seattle enrolled patients while the patients were actively infected and followed the patients over time throughout the course of disease. Collaborating institutions collected whole blood in K2EDTA tubes following their own protocols. For TCRbeta analysis, collaborators shipped samples as frozen whole blood, isolated PBMCs, or DNA extracted from either of those sample types.

The chain links TRBV29-1 with TRBJ1-1, and TRBD1 aligns with 11 junction nucleotides. The receptor was isolated from a man aged 55-75 years with COVID-19, enrolled during active disease. Specimen: peripheral blood. The CDR3 region: CSVGTGGLNTEAFF. The DNA sequence is given as TGCAGCGTTGGGACAGGGGGCCTGAACACTGAAGCTTTCTTT.